The rows below give T cell receptor beta chains drawn from one sample of a study of T cell responses to AZD1222 COVID-19 vaccine. Sequencing was performed with immunoSEQ multiplex PCR; in TCRdb, only in-frame clones are kept and a portion is missing. The sample records tens of thousands of clones, less than 90% being singletons. The sample was peripheral blood, taken on day 0 of AZD1222 vaccination. All receptors come from an adult in good health. CDR3s include the opening cysteine and the closing phenylalanine or tryptophan. Fields, in order: J gene, V gene, clone size, D gene, CDR3 DNA, CDR3 protein. D genes are given only for firm matches. Size is stated for part of the rows, as once, few or many counts, or as a class when the clone is expanded.

TRBJ1-3 | TRBV19 | - | - | TGTGCCAGTAGCACGGTCCGGGACTCTGGAAACACCATATATTTT | CASSTVRDSGNTIYF
TRBJ1-1 | TRBV10-3 | - | - | TGTGCCATCAGTCTTAAAGGCATTGAAGCTTTCTTT | CAISLKGIEAFF
TRBJ1-2 | TRBV24-1 | - | - | - | CATSTSVLGYTF
TRBJ1-1 | TRBV24-1 | - | - | TGTGCCACCAGTGATCTCCTAACAGGGAGGGACACTGAAGCTTTCTTT | CATSDLLTGRDTEAFF
TRBJ2-7 | TRBV5-6 | - | - | TGTGCCAGCAGCTTGTTACACCTCTCCTACGAGCAGTACTTC | CASSLLHLSYEQYF
TRBJ1-3 | TRBV6-5 | - | - | TGTGCCAGCAGTTTGACAGGCTTCTCTGGAAACACCATATATTTT | CASSLTGFSGNTIYF
TRBJ2-1 | TRBV7-3 | - | TRBD2 | TGTGCCAGCAGCTTAGCGGGGGGTCGGTACAATGAGCAGTTCTTC | CASSLAGGRYNEQFF
TRBJ1-4 | TRBV5-6 | - | TRBD1 | TGTGCCAGCAGCCACTTGAGGGGGCAGGTAACTAATGAAAAACTGTTTTTT | CASSHLRGQVTNEKLFF
TRBJ1-4 | TRBV9 | - | - | TGTGCCAGCAGCGCGGTCGGGCCTAATGAAAAACTGTTTTTT | CASSAVGPNEKLFF
TRBJ2-3 | TRBV3-1/TRBV3-2 | once | TRBD1 | TGTGCCAGCAGCCCCCAGGACAGGAGCACAGATACGCAGTATTTT | CASSPQDRSTDTQYF
TRBJ1-2 | TRBV29-1 | - | - | TGCAGCGTTGAATTTGGGAATGGCTACACCTTC | CSVEFGNGYTF
TRBJ2-1 | TRBV5-1 | - | TRBD2 | TGCGCCAGCAGCTTTGGCGGGGGAAACAATGAGCAGTTCTTC | CASSFGGGNNEQFF
TRBJ2-2 | TRBV5-1 | - | TRBD1 | TGCGCCAGCAGGGAGACAGGGCGGACCGGGGAGCTGTTTTTT | CASRETGRTGELFF
TRBJ2-7 | TRBV4-1 | - | TRBD1 | TGCGCCAGCAGCCAAGTCCGGGACAGGTTATACGAGCAGTACTTC | CASSQVRDRLYEQYF
TRBJ1-1 | TRBV5-1 | - | - | TGCGCCAGCAGCGTTGGGCAGCACACTGAAGCTTTCTTT | CASSVGQHTEAFF
TRBJ1-3 | TRBV12-3/TRBV12-4 | - | - | TGTGCCAGCAGCGTACCGGGACCGCTATATTTT | CASSVPGPLYF
TRBJ2-1 | TRBV3-1/TRBV3-2 | - | TRBD2 | TGTGCCAGCAGCTTGGGACTAGCGGGGGCCGCTGAGCAGTTCTTC | CASSLGLAGAAEQFF
TRBJ1-6 | TRBV7-9 | - | - | TGTGCCAGCAGCCTCCCGGGGTTAAGTTCACCCCTCCACTTT | CASSLPGLSSPLHF
TRBJ1-2 | TRBV5-5 | - | - | TGTGCCAGCAGCTTTCAAGGGAACTATGGCTACACCTTC | CASSFQGNYGYTF